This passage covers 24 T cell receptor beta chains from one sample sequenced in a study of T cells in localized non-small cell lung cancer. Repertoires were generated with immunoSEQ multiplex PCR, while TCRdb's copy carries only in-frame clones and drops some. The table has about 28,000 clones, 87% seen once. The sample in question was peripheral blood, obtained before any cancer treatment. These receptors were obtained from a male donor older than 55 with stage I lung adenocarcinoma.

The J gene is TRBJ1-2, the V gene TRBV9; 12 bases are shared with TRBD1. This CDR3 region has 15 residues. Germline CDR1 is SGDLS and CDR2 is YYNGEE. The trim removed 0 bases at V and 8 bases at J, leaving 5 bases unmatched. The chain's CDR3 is CASSVDGTGGEGYTF. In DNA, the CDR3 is TGTGCCAGCAGCGTAGATGGGACAGGGGGCGAGGGCTACACCTTC. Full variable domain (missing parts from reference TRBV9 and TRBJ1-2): DSGVTQTPKHLITATGQRVTLRCSPRSGDLSVYWYQQSLDQGLQFLIQYYNGEERAKGNILERFSAQQFPDLHSELNLSSLELGDSALYFCASSVDGTGGEGYTFGSGTRLTVV.

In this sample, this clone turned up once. CDR3 nucleotides: TGTGCCAGCAGTGAAAAGGGCAGGGCGGGGAATTCACCCCTCCACTTT. Its translation is CASSEKGRAGNSPLHF. The rearrangement links TRBV2 to TRBJ1-6; D perhaps matches TRBD1 (5 bases). Looked up from germline, CDR1 is SNHLY and CDR2 is FYNNEI. The V end lost 2 bases, the J end lost 7 bases, and 15 bases lay between the germline ends. The CDR3 length is 16 residues.

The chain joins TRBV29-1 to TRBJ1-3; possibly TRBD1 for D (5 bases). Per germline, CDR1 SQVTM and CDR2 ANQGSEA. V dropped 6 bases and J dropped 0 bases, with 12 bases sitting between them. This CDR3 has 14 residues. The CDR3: CSVLHDSSGNTIYF. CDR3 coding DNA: TGCAGCGTCCTCCATGACAGCTCTGGAAACACCATATATTTT. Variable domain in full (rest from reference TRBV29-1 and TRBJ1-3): SAVISQKPSRDICQRGTSLTIQCQVDSQVTMMFWYRQQPGQSLTLIATANQGSEATYESGFVIDKFPISRPNLTFSTLTVSNMSPEDSSIYLCSVLHDSSGNTIYFGEGSWLTVV.

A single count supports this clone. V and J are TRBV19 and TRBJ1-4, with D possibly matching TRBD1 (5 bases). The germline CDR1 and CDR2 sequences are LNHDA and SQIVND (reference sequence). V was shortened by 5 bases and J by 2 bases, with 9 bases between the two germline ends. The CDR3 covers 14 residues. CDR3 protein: CASSEGATNEKLFF. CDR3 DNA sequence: TGTGCCAGTAGTGAAGGGGCGACTAATGAAAAACTGTTTTTT.

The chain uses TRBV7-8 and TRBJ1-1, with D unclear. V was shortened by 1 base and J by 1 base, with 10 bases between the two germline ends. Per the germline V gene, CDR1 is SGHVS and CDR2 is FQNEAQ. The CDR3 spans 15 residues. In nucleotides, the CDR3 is TGTGCCAGCAGCTTAGTAGCTTCAGCGAACACTGAAGCTTTCTTT. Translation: CASSLVASANTEAFF.

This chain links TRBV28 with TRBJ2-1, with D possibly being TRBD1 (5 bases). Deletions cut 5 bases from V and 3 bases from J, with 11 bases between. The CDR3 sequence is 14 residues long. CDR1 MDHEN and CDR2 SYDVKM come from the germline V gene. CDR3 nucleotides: TGTGCCAGCAGTACCCCCGACAGCTACAATGAGCAGTTCTTC. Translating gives CASSTPDSYNEQFF.

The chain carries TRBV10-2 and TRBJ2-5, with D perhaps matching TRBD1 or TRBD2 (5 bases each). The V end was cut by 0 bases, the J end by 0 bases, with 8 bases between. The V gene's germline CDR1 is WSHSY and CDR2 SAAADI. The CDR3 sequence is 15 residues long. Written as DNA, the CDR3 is TGCGCCAGCAGTGAGTCAGGGACCAACCAAGAGACCCAGTACTTC. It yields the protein CASSESGTNQETQYF.

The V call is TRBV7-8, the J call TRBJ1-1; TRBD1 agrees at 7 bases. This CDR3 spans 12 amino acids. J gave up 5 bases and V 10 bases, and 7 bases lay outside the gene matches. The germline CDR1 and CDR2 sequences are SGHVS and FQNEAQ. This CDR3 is CAIQTGRTEAFF. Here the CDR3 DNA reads TGTGCCATCCAGACAGGGAGAACTGAAGCTTTCTTT.

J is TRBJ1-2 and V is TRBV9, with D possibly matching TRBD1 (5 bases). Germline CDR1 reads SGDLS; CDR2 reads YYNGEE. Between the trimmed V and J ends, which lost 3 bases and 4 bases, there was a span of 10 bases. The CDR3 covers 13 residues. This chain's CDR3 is CASSAIQGYGYTF. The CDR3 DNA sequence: TGTGCCAGCAGCGCAATCCAGGGCTATGGCTACACCTTC.

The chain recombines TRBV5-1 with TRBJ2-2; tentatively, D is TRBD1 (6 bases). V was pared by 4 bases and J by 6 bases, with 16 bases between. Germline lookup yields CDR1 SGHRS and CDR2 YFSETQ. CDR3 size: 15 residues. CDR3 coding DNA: TGCGCCAGCAGCCCGAGGGGGTTGGAGGCCGGGGAGCTGTTTTTT. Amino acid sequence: CASSPRGLEAGELFF.

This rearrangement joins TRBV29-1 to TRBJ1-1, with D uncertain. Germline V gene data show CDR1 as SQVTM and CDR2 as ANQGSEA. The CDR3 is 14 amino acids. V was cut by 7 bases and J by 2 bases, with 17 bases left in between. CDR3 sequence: CSAVGPGGNTEAFF. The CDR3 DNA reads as TGCAGCGCGGTAGGCCCGGGAGGTAACACTGAAGCTTTCTTT.

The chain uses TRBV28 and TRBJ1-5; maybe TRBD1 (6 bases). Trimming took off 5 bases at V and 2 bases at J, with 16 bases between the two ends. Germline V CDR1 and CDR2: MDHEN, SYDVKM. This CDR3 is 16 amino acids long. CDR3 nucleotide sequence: TGTGCCAGCAGTCAACCTTGGGGGGCTGGCAATCAGCCCCAGCATTTT. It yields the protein CASSQPWGAGNQPQHF.

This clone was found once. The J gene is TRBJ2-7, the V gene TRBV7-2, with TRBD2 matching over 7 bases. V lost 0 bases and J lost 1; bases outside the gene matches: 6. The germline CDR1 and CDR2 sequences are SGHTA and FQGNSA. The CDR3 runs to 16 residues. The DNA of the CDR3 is TGTGCCAGCAGCTTAGCGTGGGGACTATTTTCCTACGAGCAGTACTTC. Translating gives CASSLAWGLFSYEQYF. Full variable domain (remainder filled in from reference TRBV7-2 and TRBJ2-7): GAGVSQSPSNKVTEKGKDVELRCDPISGHTALYWYRQSLGQGLEFLIYFQGNSAPDKSGLPSDRFSAERTGGSVSTLTIQRTQQEDSAVYLCASSLAWGLFSYEQYFGPGTRLTVT.

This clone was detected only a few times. CDR3 nucleotides: TGTGCCAGCTCACCAAACGGGGCCGGATACAATCAGCCCCAGCATTTT. Its protein is CASSPNGAGYNQPQHF. The V gene is TRBV18, the J gene TRBJ1-5, with D perhaps matching TRBD1 (5 bases). The CDR3 is 16 residues long. V was clipped by 2 bases and J by 3 bases, with 14 bases between them. Per germline, CDR1 KGHSH and CDR2 LQKENI.

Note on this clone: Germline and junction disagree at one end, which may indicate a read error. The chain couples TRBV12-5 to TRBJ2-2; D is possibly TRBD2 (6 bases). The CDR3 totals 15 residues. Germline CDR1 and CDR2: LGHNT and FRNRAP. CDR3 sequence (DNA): TGTGCTAGTGGTTTAGTGACTCCCGTCACCGGGGGGCTGTTTTTT. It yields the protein CASGLVTPVTGGLFF.

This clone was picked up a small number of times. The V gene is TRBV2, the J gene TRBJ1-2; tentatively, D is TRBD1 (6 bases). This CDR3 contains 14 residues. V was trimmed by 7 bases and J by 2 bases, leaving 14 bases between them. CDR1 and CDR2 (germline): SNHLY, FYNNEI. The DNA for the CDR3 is TGTGCCAGCAAGGGGGACACTTTAAACTATGGCTACACCTTC. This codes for CASKGDTLNYGYTF.

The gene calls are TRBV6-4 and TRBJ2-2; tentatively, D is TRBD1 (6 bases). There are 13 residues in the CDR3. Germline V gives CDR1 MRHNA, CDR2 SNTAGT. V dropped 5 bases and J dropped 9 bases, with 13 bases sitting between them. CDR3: CASSTGQGRELFF. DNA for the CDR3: TGTGCCAGCAGTACGGGACAAGGAAGGGAGCTGTTTTTT.

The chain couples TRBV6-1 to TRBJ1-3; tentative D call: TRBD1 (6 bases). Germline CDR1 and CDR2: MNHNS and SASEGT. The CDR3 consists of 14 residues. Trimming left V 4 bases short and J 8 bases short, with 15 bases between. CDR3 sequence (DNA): TGTGCCAGCAGTGTCGGGAGGAGGGGGGACACCATATATTTT. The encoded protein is CASSVGRRGDTIYF.

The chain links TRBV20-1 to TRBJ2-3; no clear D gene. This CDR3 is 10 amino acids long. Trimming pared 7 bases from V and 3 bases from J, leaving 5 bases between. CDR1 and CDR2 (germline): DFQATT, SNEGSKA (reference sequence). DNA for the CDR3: TGCAGTGGTTTGACAGATACGCAGTATTTT. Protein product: CSGLTDTQYF.

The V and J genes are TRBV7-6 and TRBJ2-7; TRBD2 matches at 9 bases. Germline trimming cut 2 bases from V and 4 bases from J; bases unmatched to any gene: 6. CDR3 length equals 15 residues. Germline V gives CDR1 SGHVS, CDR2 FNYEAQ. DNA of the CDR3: TGTGCCAGCAGCTTATGGGCTAGCGGGGCTTACGAGCAGTACTTC. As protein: CASSLWASGAYEQYF. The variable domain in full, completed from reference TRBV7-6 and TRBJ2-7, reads GAGVSQSPRYKVTKRGQDVALRCDPISGHVSLYWYRQALGQGPEFLTYFNYEAQQDKSGLPNDRFSAERPEGSISTLTIQRTEQRDSAMYRCASSLWASGAYEQYFGPGTRLTVT.

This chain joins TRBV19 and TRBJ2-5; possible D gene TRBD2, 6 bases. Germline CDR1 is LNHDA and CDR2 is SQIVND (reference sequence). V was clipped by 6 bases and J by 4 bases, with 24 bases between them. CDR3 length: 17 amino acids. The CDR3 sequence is CASRKGGVAEGSETQYF. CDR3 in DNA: TGTGCCAGTAGAAAGGGAGGTGTAGCAGAAGGGTCAGAGACCCAGTACTTC.

The CDR3 sequence: CASSGTVYGYTF. The CDR3 DNA reads TGTGCCAGTAGCGGGACAGTGTATGGCTACACCTTC. The chain combines TRBV19 with TRBJ1-2, with 7 bases identical to TRBD1. J was trimmed by 5 bases and V by 6 bases; bases with no gene match: 3. Germline V gene lookup returns CDR1 LNHDA and CDR2 SQIVND (reference sequence). This CDR3 contains 12 residues.

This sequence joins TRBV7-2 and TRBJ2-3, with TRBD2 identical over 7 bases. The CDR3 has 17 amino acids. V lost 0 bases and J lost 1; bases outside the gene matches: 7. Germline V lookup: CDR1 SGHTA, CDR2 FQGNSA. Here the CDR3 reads CASSLAGGLTGTDTQYF. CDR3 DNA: TGTGCCAGCAGCTTAGCGGGGGGGTTGACTGGCACAGATACGCAGTATTTT.

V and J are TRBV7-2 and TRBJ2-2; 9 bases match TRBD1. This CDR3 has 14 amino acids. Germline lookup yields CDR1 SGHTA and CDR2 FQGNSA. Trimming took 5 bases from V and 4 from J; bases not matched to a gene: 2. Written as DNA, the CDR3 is TGTGCCAGCAGCACGGGACAGGGCACCGGGGAGCTGTTTTTT. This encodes CASSTGQGTGELFF.